The sequence of this T cell receptor beta chain was determined in a study of blood T cell repertoires in COVID-19. The method was immunoSEQ multiplex PCR; TCRdb's version includes in-frame clones alone and lacks a portion of them. The sample contains a few hundred thousand clones, approximately 83% of which appear only once. Participants came from 24 US areas, aged about 18 to 89 years. V lost 1 base and J lost 6, with 12 bases in between. Germline CDR1 and CDR2: SGHDN and FVKESK. This CDR3 region has 15 residues. V usage is TRBV14 and J usage is TRBJ1-4; D is perhaps TRBD1 (5 bases). The receptor comes from a woman between 45 and 65 years old who had recovered from COVID-19. The sequenced sample was PBMCs or T cells enriched from blood (not recorded which). In DNA, the CDR3 is TGTGCCAGCAGCCAAGGAAGGGGCGCGGATGAAAAACTGTTTTTT. Its protein product is CASSQGRGADEKLFF.